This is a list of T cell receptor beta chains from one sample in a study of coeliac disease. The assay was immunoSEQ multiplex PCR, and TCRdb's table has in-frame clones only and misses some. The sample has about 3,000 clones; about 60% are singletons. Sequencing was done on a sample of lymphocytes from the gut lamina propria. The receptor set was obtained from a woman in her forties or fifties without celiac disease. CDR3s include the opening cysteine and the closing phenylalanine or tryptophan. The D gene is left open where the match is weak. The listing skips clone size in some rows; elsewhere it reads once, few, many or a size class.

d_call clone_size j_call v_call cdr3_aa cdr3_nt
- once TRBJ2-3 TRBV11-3 CASSPGGGSTDMQYF TGTGCCAGCAGCCCAGGGGGAGGAAGCACAGATATGCAGTATTTT
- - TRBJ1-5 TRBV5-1 CASSFREGSNQPQHF TGCGCCAGCAGCTTCCGGGAGGGGAGCAATCAGCCCCAGCATTTT
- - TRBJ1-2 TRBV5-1 CASSLVQGRGYTF TGCGCCAGCAGCTTGGTCCAGGGTCGTGGCTACACCTTC
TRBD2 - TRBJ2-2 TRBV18 CASSPTSEVKVFF TGTGCCAGCTCACCCACTAGCGAAGTTAAGGTGTTTTTT
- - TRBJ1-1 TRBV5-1 CASSGLLNTEAFF TGCGCCAGTTCCGGACTTTTGAACACTGAAGCTTTCTTT
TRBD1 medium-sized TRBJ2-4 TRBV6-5 CASTSGGIGGNIQYF TGTGCCAGCACCTCAGGGGGCATTGGGGGAAACATTCAGTACTTC
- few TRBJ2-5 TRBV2 CASMNGPKETQYF TGTGCCAGCATGAATGGGCCCAAGGAGACCCAGTACTTC
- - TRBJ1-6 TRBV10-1 CASLDAAGSPLHF TGCGCCAGCCTGGACGCGGCGGGTTCACCCCTCCACTTT
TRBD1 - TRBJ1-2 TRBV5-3 CARSRRDRINYGYTF TGTGCCAGAAGTCGACGGGACAGGATAAACTATGGCTACACCTTC
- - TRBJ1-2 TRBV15 CATSKRTPWTYGYTF TGTGCCACCAGCAAGCGGACCCCGTGGACTTATGGCTACACCTTC
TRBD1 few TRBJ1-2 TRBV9 CASSPRTGGQEGYTF TGTGCCAGCAGCCCCAGGACAGGGGGCCAGGAAGGCTACACCTTC
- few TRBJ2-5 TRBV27 CASSSLLEIQETQYF TGTGCCAGCAGTTCACTCCTAGAGATTCAAGAGACCCAGTACTTC
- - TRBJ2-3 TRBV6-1 CASSRGLAGDTQYF TGTGCCAGCAGTCGGGGACTGGCGGGAGATACGCAGTATTTT